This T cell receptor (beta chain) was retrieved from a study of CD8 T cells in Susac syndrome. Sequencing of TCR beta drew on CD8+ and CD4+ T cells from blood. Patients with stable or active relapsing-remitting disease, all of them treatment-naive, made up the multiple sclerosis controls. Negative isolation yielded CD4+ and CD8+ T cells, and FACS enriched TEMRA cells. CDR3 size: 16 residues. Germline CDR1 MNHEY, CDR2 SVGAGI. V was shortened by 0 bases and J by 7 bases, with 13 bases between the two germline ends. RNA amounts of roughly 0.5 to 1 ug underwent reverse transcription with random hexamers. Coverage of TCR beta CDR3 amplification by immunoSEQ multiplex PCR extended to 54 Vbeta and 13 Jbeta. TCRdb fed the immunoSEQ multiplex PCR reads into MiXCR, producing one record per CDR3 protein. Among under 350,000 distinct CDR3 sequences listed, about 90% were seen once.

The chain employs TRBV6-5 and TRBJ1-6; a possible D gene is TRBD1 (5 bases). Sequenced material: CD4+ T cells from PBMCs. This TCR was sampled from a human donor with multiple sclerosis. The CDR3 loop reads CASSYSDGAGNSPLHF. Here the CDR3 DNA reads TGTGCCAGCAGTTACTCGGACGGGGCCGGGAATTCACCCCTCCACTTT.